This T cell receptor (beta chain) was captured by sequencing in a study of cytomegalovirus exposure and HLA in healthy donors. The PCR contained 60 Vbeta and 13 Jbeta primers. Assay used: immunoSEQ multiplex PCR; TCRdb lists only in-frame clones, some missing. The sample consists of roughly 170,000 clones, 80% of them appearing once. Germline V gene lookup returns CDR1 LNHDA and CDR2 SQIVND (reference sequence). Losses at the gene ends were 7 bases for V and 8 bases for J; bases not matched to a gene: 7. The CDR3 runs to 12 residues. This sequence was found in a boy between 10 and 17 years old in good health and CMV-seronegative. This chain connects TRBV19 to TRBJ1-2, with 7 bases identical to TRBD1. Sequencing input: PBMCs. In DNA, the CDR3 is TGTGCCAGTAATGACAGGGTGAGCGGCTACACCTTC. As protein: CASNDRVSGYTF.